The TCR beta chain described here comes from a study of T-cell reconstitution after alpha-beta-depleted transplantation in children. Study observations and caveats: Several hundred graft clones that had expanded were reportedly the source of alpha-beta T cells about two months after transplant. T cells produced anew were the main source of T-cell counts and diversity one year after transplant.

The germline V and J ends were trimmed by 8 bases and 1 base, with 8 bases remaining between them. The germline V gene encodes CDR1 DFQATT and CDR2 SNEGSKA (reference sequence). There are 11 residues in the CDR3. This sample's TCRbeta library carried unique molecular identifier barcodes. TCRdb used MiXCR to reprocess the PCR reads, holding one entry per CDR3 protein. The sample contains hundreds of thousands of distinct CDR3 sequences, roughly 7.8% of which appear only once. This clonotype appeared many times. What it binds is unknown. The sequences come from peripheral blood, collected 360 days after TCRalphabeta/CD19-depleted stem cell transplant. This chain links TRBV20-1 with TRBJ1-1; D gene unclear. The sequence was obtained from a female patient under 10 years old who had a stem cell transplant for Fanconi anemia, so the T cells may come from the graft donor. The CDR3 nucleotides are TGCAGTCTTCAAGGGAACACTGAAGCTTTCTTT. Translation gives CSLQGNTEAFF.